Listed below are T cell receptor beta chains from one sample, sequenced in a study of T cells in Graves' hyperthyroidism and ophthalmopathy. MiXCR, run by TCRdb on the multiplex PCR reads, gives a single entry per CDR3 protein. The sample has 300,000 to 400,000 distinct CDR3 sequences, over 20% seen once. The specimen was blood. Receptors originate from a woman aged 45-59 years with Graves' hyperthyroidism. Each CDR3 is given with its conserved first and last residue. Fields, in order: V gene, J gene, D gene, clone size, CDR3 protein, CDR3 DNA. A D gene is named only where the DNA matches it firmly. Clone size is stated in some rows and not others, as once, few, many or a class when expanded.

>TRBV5-1|TRBJ1-4|-|-
CASSSGRGGDEKLFF
TGCGCCAGCAGCTCCGGGAGGGGTGGTGATGAAAAACTGTTTTTT
>TRBV11-3|TRBJ1-6|TRBD1|many
CASSLGTGGNSPLHF
TGTGCCAGCAGCTTGGGGACAGGGGGTAATTCACCCCTCCACTTT
>TRBV20-1|TRBJ1-3|-|few
CSARHGPGAGNTIYF
TGCAGTGCTAGACACGGCCCAGGGGCTGGAAACACCATATATTTT
>TRBV4-1|TRBJ1-5|-|few
CASSDATDSNQPQHF
TGCGCCAGCAGCGATGCCACGGATAGCAATCAGCCCCAGCATTTT
>TRBV27|TRBJ2-7|TRBD2|once
CASSPLPSGGIHEQYF
TGTGCCAGCAGTCCCCTACCTAGCGGGGGAATCCACGAGCAGTACTTC
>TRBV10-3|TRBJ2-1|-|few
CAINNGGPHEQFF
TGTGCCATCAACAACGGGGGGCCCCATGAGCAGTTCTTC
>TRBV2|TRBJ2-2|-|-
CASLRAPIAGELFF
TGTGCCAGCTTGCGGGCCCCAATTGCCGGGGAGCTGTTTTTT
>TRBV11-2|TRBJ2-1|TRBD2|-
CASSPWTSGSSMSYEQFF
TGTGCCAGCAGTCCTTGGACTAGCGGGAGTTCGATGTCATATGAGCAGTTCTTC
>TRBV2|TRBJ1-4|TRBD1|-
CASEQGAEKLFF
TGTGCCAGCGAACAGGGGGCGGAAAAACTGTTTTTT
>TRBV28|TRBJ2-3|-|many
CASSLLFARRKSTDTQYF
TGTGCCAGCAGTTTATTATTCGCGAGGAGGAAAAGCACAGATACGCAGTATTTT
>TRBV11-2|TRBJ1-2|-|many
CASSNRDSPRGYTF
TGTGCCAGCAGCAATAGGGACTCGCCTCGTGGCTACACCTTC
>TRBV11-2|TRBJ1-2|TRBD1|many
CASSPPPTGGYYGYTF
TGTGCCAGCAGCCCCCCCCCGACAGGGGGCTACTATGGCTACACCTTC
>TRBV6-9|TRBJ2-1|TRBD1|few
CASSYMDRGWDEQLF
TGTGCCAGCAGTTATATGGACAGGGGATGGGATGAGCAGCTCTTC
>TRBV7-8|TRBJ2-3|-|many
CASSLRRTRWADTQYF
TGTGCCAGCAGCTTACGACGGACCAGATGGGCAGATACGCAGTATTTT
>TRBV7-2|TRBJ1-3|TRBD1|-
CASSSQGGQRGNTIYF
TGTGCCAGCAGCTCCCAGGGGGGGCAGAGGGGAAACACCATATATTTT
>TRBV29-1|TRBJ2-3|-|-
CSVRGTDTQYF
TGCAGCGTCAGGGGCACAGATACGCAGTATTTT
>TRBV29-1|TRBJ2-5|-|many
CSVERGAAQYF
TGCAGCGTTGAAAGGGGTGCGGCCCAGTACTTC
>TRBV2|TRBJ1-2|-|many
CASSEDWRYGYTF
TGTGCCAGCAGTGAAGATTGGCGCTATGGCTACACCTTC
>TRBV28|TRBJ1-5|-|-
CASSWLGTAYNQPQHF
TGTGCCAGCAGTTGGCTCGGAACAGCTTACAATCAGCCCCAGCATTTT
>TRBV5-8|TRBJ2-3|TRBD2|-
CASGRDYTDTQYF
TGTGCCAGCGGCCGGGACTACACAGATACGCAGTATTTT
>TRBV3-1|TRBJ1-2|-|many
CASSQDRSGRGYGYTF
TGTGCCAGCAGCCAAGATCGGTCAGGGCGGGGCTATGGCTACACCTTC
>TRBV5-6|TRBJ2-1|TRBD1|-
CASSLNDRVFF
TGTGCCAGCAGCTTAAATGACAGGGTGTTCTTC
>TRBV10-3|TRBJ2-5|-|-
CAISESQGQETQYF
TGTGCCATCAGTGAGTCCCAGGGGCAAGAGACCCAGTACTTC
>TRBV29-1|TRBJ1-5|-|many
CSVRFGTDNQPQHF
TGCAGCGTTCGGTTCGGGACCGATAATCAGCCCCAGCATTTT
>TRBV3-1|TRBJ1-2|-|many
CASSQSRAPYGYTF
TGTGCCAGCAGCCAAAGCCGGGCACCTTATGGCTACACCTTC
>TRBV29-1|TRBJ1-1|-|many
CSVVGSSGKAFF
TGCAGCGTTGTAGGTTCTTCCGGTAAAGCTTTCTTT